This paragraph reports one T cell receptor (beta chain). Assay: immunoSEQ multiplex PCR; the TCRdb copy retains only in-frame clones and omits some. This table has some 74,000 clones, approximately 79% appearing once. The data originate from a study of blood T cell repertoires in COVID-19. Study background: Sites across the United States, Italy and Spain contributed samples from acute and convalescent COVID-19.

The CDR3 spans 18 residues. Per germline, CDR1 SGHRS and CDR2 YFSETQ. With 3 bases clipped from V and 0 bases from J, the junction kept 13 bases outside the gene matches. The V and J genes are TRBV5-1 and TRBJ1-2, with 8 bases identical to TRBD1. This clonotype was sampled from a man aged 70 or older with active or convalescent COVID-19. Material: peripheral blood. CDR3: CASSWEPGQALANYGYTF. Written as DNA, the CDR3 is TGCGCCAGCAGCTGGGAGCCGGGACAGGCCCTAGCTAACTATGGCTACACCTTC.